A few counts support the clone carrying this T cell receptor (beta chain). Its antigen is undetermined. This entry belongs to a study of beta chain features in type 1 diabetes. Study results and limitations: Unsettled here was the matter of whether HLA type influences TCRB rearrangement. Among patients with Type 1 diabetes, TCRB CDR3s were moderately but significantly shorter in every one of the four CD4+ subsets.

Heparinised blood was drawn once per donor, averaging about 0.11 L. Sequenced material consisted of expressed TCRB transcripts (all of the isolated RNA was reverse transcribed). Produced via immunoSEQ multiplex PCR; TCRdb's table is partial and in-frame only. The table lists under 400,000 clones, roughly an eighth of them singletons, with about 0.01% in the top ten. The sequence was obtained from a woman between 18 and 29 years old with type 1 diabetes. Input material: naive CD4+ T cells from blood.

The CDR3 region is CASSETGRETQYF. CDR3 DNA sequence: TGTGCCAGCAGTGAAACAGGCCGGGAGACCCAGTACTTC. The chain couples TRBV2 to TRBJ2-5; possible D gene TRBD1, 5 bases. With 2 bases removed from V and 5 bases from J, the gap between germline ends came to 9 bases. The CDR3 runs 13 residues. The germline gives CDR1 SNHLY, CDR2 FYNNEI.